Presented here are 29 T cell receptor beta chains from one specimen sequenced in a study of radiation and T cells in renal cell carcinoma. The data were produced by immunoSEQ multiplex PCR, yet TCRdb's version contains in-frame clones alone and is incomplete. The sample records some 26,000 clones, over 70% being singletons. Time point specified: blood 2 weeks post-SBRT. Treatment of the sample: 15 Gy SBRT to primary tumor, nephrectomy 4 weeks later. The input for sequencing was blood, taken from a patient whose treatment included radiotherapy and nephrectomy. These receptors originate from a man aged 60 to 75 with renal cell carcinoma.

The rearrangement joins TRBV7-8 to TRBJ2-1; possibly TRBD2 for D (5 bases). Germline CDR1 and CDR2: SGHVS and FQNEAQ. The CDR3 has 14 residues. With 1 base removed from V and 11 bases from J, the gap between germline ends came to 15 bases. As DNA, the CDR3 is TGTGCCAGCAGCTTAGGTCCCCTCGAGGGTAAGCAGTTCTTC. Translated: CASSLGPLEGKQFF. The variable domain in full, with the rest retrieved from reference TRBV7-8 and TRBJ2-1, is GAGVSQSPRYKVAKRGQDVALRCDPISGHVSLFWYQQALGQGPEFLTYFQNEAQLDKSGLPSDRFFAERPEGSVSTLKIQRTQQEDSAVYLCASSLGPLEGKQFFGPGTRLTVL.

This chain joins TRBV12-5 and TRBJ1-1, with D unclear. The CDR3 covers 15 residues. Trimming removed 4 bases at V and 0 bases at J, with 12 bases between. Per germline, CDR1 LGHNT and CDR2 FRNRAP. For the CDR3, the DNA is TGTGCTAGTGGTTGGGCGGAGATCATGAACACTGAAGCTTTCTTT. Translating it yields CASGWAEIMNTEAFF.

This chain uses TRBV7-2 with TRBJ1-2; tentative D call: TRBD1 (6 bases). Between the trimmed V and J ends, which lost 1 base and 3 bases, there was a span of 15 bases. CDR3 length: 16 amino acids. CDR1 SGHTA and CDR2 FQGNSA come from the germline V gene. The CDR3 region is CASSLGLGQRYYGYTF. CDR3 nucleotides: TGTGCCAGCAGCTTAGGATTAGGACAGAGATACTATGGCTACACCTTC. The variable domain in full, with the rest retrieved from reference TRBV7-2 and TRBJ1-2, is GAGVSQSPSNKVTEKGKDVELRCDPISGHTALYWYRQSLGQGLEFLIYFQGNSAPDKSGLPSDRFSAERTGGSVSTLTIQRTQQEDSAVYLCASSLGLGQRYYGYTFGSGTRLTVV.

In DNA, the CDR3 is TGTGCCTGGAGTCCCCATGGAGGCACAGATACGCAGTATTTT. This gives the protein CAWSPHGGTDTQYF. The chain combines TRBV30 with TRBJ2-3; D uncertain. CDR3 length: 14 amino acids. CDR1 and CDR2 (germline): GTSNPN, SVGIG (reference sequence). Trimming pared 2 bases from V and 1 base from J, leaving 10 bases between. The full variable domain, in which reference TRBV30 and TRBJ2-3 provide the parts outside the CDR3, is SQTIHQWPATLVQPVGSPLSLECTVEGTSNPNLYWYRQAAGRGLQLLFYSVGIGQISSEVPQNLSASRPQDRQFILSSKKLLLSDSGFYLCAWSPHGGTDTQYFGPGTRLTVL.

The chain couples TRBV27 to TRBJ2-3; 9 bases align to TRBD1. Germline CDR1 MNHEY, CDR2 SMNVEV (reference sequence). The V segment lost 0 bases and the J segment 3 bases; nucleotides outside the gene matches: 10. This CDR3 has 18 amino acids. The CDR3 DNA reads as TGTGCCAGCAGTTTATCTGGTGGTTACGGACAGGGGACAGATACGCAGTATTTT. Translation gives CASSLSGGYGQGTDTQYF.

The chain combines TRBV5-1 with TRBJ1-4; 9 positions match TRBD1. The germline V gene has CDR1 SGHRS and CDR2 YFSETQ. The CDR3 covers 16 residues. Trimming at V came to 0 bases and at J to 10 bases, leaving 10 bases not matched to a gene. The CDR3, as DNA: TGCGCCAGCAGCTTGGGGCCCCAGACAGGGGGTGGAAAACTGTTTTTT. Translating it yields CASSLGPQTGGGKLFF.

This clone has a single count. The gene calls are TRBV6-6 and TRBJ1-2; D remains ambiguous. The CDR3 has 12 residues. CDR1 and CDR2 (germline): MNHNY, SVGAGI (reference sequence). Trimming shortened V by 7 bases and J by 8 bases, and 14 bases separated the two germline ends. The CDR3 here is CASIGTTAGYTF. The DNA for the CDR3 is TGTGCCAGCATCGGCACTACGGCAGGCTACACCTTC.

J is TRBJ2-1 and V is TRBV27; 7 positions match TRBD1. Trimming took 4 bases from V and 6 from J; bases not matched to a gene: 18. Germline V gene sequence: CDR1 MNHEY, CDR2 SMNVEV (reference sequence). The CDR3 runs to 18 residues. In nucleotides, the CDR3 is TGTGCCAGCAGTTGGCTGAAGAATCCGGGACAGCCTTCCAATGAGCAGTTCTTC. Its translation is CASSWLKNPGQPSNEQFF.

The V gene is TRBV30, the J gene TRBJ2-1, with 7 bases fitting TRBD1. V dropped 2 bases and J dropped 2; count of bases not matched to a gene: 15. Per germline, CDR1 GTSNPN and CDR2 SVGIG (reference sequence). This CDR3 contains 18 residues. CDR3 loop: CAWSRPGGAWSAYNEQFF. In DNA form, the CDR3 reads TGTGCCTGGAGTAGGCCAGGGGGTGCGTGGTCGGCCTACAATGAGCAGTTCTTC. The full variable domain, with the rest looked up from reference TRBV30 and TRBJ2-1, is SQTIHQWPATLVQPVGSPLSLECTVEGTSNPNLYWYRQAAGRGLQLLFYSVGIGQISSEVPQNLSASRPQDRQFILSSKKLLLSDSGFYLCAWSRPGGAWSAYNEQFFGPGTRLTVL.

The J gene is TRBJ2-7, the V gene TRBV2; D gene ambiguous. CDR1 is SNHLY and CDR2 is FYNNEI in the germline V gene. This CDR3 contains 13 residues. With 8 bases removed from V and 0 bases from J, the gap between germline ends came to 11 bases. CDR3 in DNA: TGTGCCAGCCTAGGTGACGGCTCCTACGAGCAGTACTTC. It is translated as CASLGDGSYEQYF.

Turning to this clone: A read error may produce the germline difference seen at one junction end. The rearrangement uses TRBV11-2 and TRBJ2-3; no clear D gene. This CDR3 contains 12 residues. CDR1 is SGHAT and CDR2 is FQNNGV in the germline V gene. CDR3 amino acids: CASSLDTDTQYF. Written as DNA, the CDR3 is TGTGCCAGCAGCCTAGACACAGATACGCAGTATTTT.

The chain is built from TRBV11-2 and TRBJ2-7; maybe TRBD2 (6 bases). The V and J ends lost 2 bases and 7 bases respectively, with 9 bases between them. The CDR3 covers 12 residues. Germline CDR1 and CDR2: SGHAT and FQNNGV. The DNA for the CDR3 is TGTGCCAGCAGCTTAATTGGGGGGGAGCAGTACTTC. As protein: CASSLIGGEQYF.

This clone was observed a handful of times. The J gene is TRBJ1-4, the V gene TRBV9, with 8 bases identical to TRBD1. Germline CDR1 is SGDLS and CDR2 is YYNGEE. Trimming at V came to 4 bases and at J to 3 bases, leaving 5 bases not matched to a gene. The CDR3 runs to 15 residues. This CDR3 is CASSSWTGPNEKLFF. The CDR3, as DNA: TGTGCCAGCAGCTCCTGGACAGGGCCTAATGAAAAACTGTTTTTT.

This rearrangement joins TRBV6-5 to TRBJ2-2; D remains unclear. Trimming pared 0 bases from V and 3 bases from J, leaving 11 bases between. CDR3 length: 16 residues. Germline V lookup: CDR1 MNHEY, CDR2 SVGAGI. The CDR3 nucleotides read TGTGCCAGCAGTTACTCGAAACGGATATACACCGGGGAGCTGTTTTTT. Protein: CASSYSKRIYTGELFF.

The V call is TRBV14, the J call TRBJ1-1; no clear D. Germline assignment: CDR1 SGHDN and CDR2 FVKESK. The CDR3 runs 13 residues. Trimming took 5 bases from V and 6 from J, leaving 13 bases between them. The CDR3 reads CASSSFLGAEAFF. CDR3 nucleotides: TGTGCCAGCAGCTCCTTCCTCGGAGCTGAAGCTTTCTTT.

The chain has TRBV7-6 and TRBJ2-5; D gene ambiguous. Trimming shortened V by 5 bases and J by 7 bases, and 11 bases separated the two germline ends. This CDR3 is built from 12 residues. Looked up from germline, CDR1 is SGHVS and CDR2 is FNYEAQ. The CDR3 coding sequence is TGTGCCAGCAGCCTCTCGAGGTGGACCCAGTACTTC. Residues: CASSLSRWTQYF.

The V and J genes are TRBV30 and TRBJ1-1, with TRBD1 matching over 7 bases. Germline V lookup: CDR1 GTSNPN, CDR2 SVGIG (reference sequence). V shed 1 base and J 6 bases; nucleotides not matched to a gene: 5. The CDR3 covers 13 residues. The CDR3 DNA reads as TGTGCCTGGAGTGCCCAAACAGGGGCTGAAGCTTTCTTT. Encoded protein: CAWSAQTGAEAFF.

The chain uses TRBV5-4 and TRBJ2-1; TRBD2 might be the D (6 bases). The CDR3 is made up of 17 amino acids. CDR1 and CDR2 (germline): SGHNT, YYREEE (reference sequence). V lost 0 bases to trimming and J lost 6 bases, with 19 bases between them. Here the CDR3 reads CASSLGPTSSTGNEQFF. CDR3 in DNA: TGTGCCAGCAGCTTGGGGCCCACTAGCTCGACGGGCAATGAGCAGTTCTTC.

The rearrangement links TRBV7-9 to TRBJ2-1; 9 bases map to TRBD2. CDR1 is SEHNR, CDR2 FQNEAQ, per germline (reference sequence). The length of the CDR3 is 14 residues. J lost 10 bases, V lost 3 bases, and 7 bases had no gene match. CDR3 region: CASSLFLAGSEQFF. DNA for the CDR3: TGTGCCAGCAGCTTGTTTCTAGCGGGATCAGAGCAGTTCTTC.

This clone was picked up one time. The chain carries TRBV27 and TRBJ2-7; TRBD1 matches 9 bases. CDR1 MNHEY and CDR2 SMNVEV come from the germline V gene (reference sequence). The length of the CDR3 is 16 residues. With 4 bases clipped from V and 1 base from J, the junction kept 8 bases outside the gene matches. The CDR3 here is CASSSNPGQGSYEQYF. The CDR3 bases are TGTGCCAGCAGTTCGAATCCGGGACAGGGTTCCTACGAGCAGTACTTC.

The rearrangement uses TRBV5-1 and TRBJ2-7; D is uncertain. CDR1 and CDR2 (germline): SGHRS, YFSETQ. The CDR3 has 13 amino acids. Trimming shortened V by 2 bases and J by 3 bases, and 9 bases separated the two germline ends. The CDR3 region is CASSFSENYEQYF. The CDR3 DNA reads as TGCGCCAGCAGCTTCTCCGAAAACTACGAGCAGTACTTC.

V gene TRBV5-1 combines with J gene TRBJ1-1, with D perhaps TRBD1 (6 bases). The germline V gene has CDR1 SGHRS and CDR2 YFSETQ. The germline V and J ends were trimmed by 4 bases and 4 bases, with 17 bases remaining between them. This CDR3 is 15 amino acids long. CDR3 coding DNA: TGCGCCAGCAGCCCAGGGGACCGCCGCCGCACTGAAGCTTTCTTT. The encoded protein is CASSPGDRRRTEAFF.

J is TRBJ1-2 and V is TRBV10-3, with D tentatively TRBD1 (5 bases). In germline, CDR1 is ENHRY, CDR2 SYGVKD. V was pared by 2 bases and J by 2 bases, with 9 bases between. This CDR3 is built from 14 residues. The DNA for the CDR3 is TGTGCCATCAGTGAGGGGGGGGTCAACTATGGCTACACCTTC. Its translation is CAISEGGVNYGYTF.

The chain carries TRBV9 and TRBJ2-7; no clear D gene. This CDR3 has 14 residues. CDR1 and CDR2 from the germline V gene are SGDLS and YYNGEE. Trimming removed 0 bases from V and 0 bases from J, with 7 bases in between. As DNA, the CDR3 is TGTGCCAGCAGCGTAGGCGTCACCTCCTACGAGCAGTACTTC. It encodes CASSVGVTSYEQYF.

The chain couples TRBV6-1 to TRBJ1-5; D remains unclear. CDR3 length: 14 residues. Germline loops: CDR1 MNHNS, CDR2 SASEGT. V was clipped by 7 bases and J by 1 base, with 11 bases between them. The CDR3 DNA reads as TGTGCCAGCACGGACGTACTCAGCAATCAGCCCCAGCATTTT. Protein sequence: CASTDVLSNQPQHF.

CDR3 DNA sequence: TGTGCCAGCAGCCTCACCGGGCGGTCCCAAGAGACCCAGTACTTC. It is translated as CASSLTGRSQETQYF. The genes are TRBV7-3 and TRBJ2-5; D is uncertain. There are 15 residues in the CDR3. From germline, CDR1 is SGHTA and CDR2 FQGTGA. The V and J ends lost 5 bases and 1 base respectively, with 14 bases between them.

The chain couples TRBV6-1 to TRBJ2-2; D call uncertain. Germline V gene sequence: CDR1 MNHNS, CDR2 SASEGT. The V and J ends lost 7 bases and 0 bases respectively, with 12 bases between them. The CDR3 is 15 amino acids. CDR3 sequence reads: CASTRQRTNTGELFF. For the CDR3, the DNA is TGTGCCAGCACGCGCCAGCGAACGAACACCGGGGAGCTGTTTTTT.

Only a few counts were recorded for this clone. DNA of the CDR3: TGTGCCAGCAGTGAAGCGCTCGCAGGGTCTAACTATGGCTACACCTTC. Encoded protein: CASSEALAGSNYGYTF. J is TRBJ1-2 and V is TRBV6-1; the D gene is possibly TRBD1 (5 bases). V was shortened by 0 bases and J by 0 bases, with 11 bases between the two germline ends. The germline V gene encodes CDR1 MNHNS and CDR2 SASEGT. This CDR3 region has 16 residues.

The V gene is TRBV4-2, the J gene TRBJ2-6; D ambiguous. Germline V gene data show CDR1 as LGHNA and CDR2 as YNFKEQ. The CDR3 length is 19 residues. Trimming left V 3 bases short and J 4 bases short, with 22 bases between. This CDR3 is CASSHLTLNPDRGANVLTF. CDR3 DNA sequence: TGTGCCAGCAGCCACCTCACCCTCAACCCGGATCGCGGGGCCAACGTCCTGACTTTC.